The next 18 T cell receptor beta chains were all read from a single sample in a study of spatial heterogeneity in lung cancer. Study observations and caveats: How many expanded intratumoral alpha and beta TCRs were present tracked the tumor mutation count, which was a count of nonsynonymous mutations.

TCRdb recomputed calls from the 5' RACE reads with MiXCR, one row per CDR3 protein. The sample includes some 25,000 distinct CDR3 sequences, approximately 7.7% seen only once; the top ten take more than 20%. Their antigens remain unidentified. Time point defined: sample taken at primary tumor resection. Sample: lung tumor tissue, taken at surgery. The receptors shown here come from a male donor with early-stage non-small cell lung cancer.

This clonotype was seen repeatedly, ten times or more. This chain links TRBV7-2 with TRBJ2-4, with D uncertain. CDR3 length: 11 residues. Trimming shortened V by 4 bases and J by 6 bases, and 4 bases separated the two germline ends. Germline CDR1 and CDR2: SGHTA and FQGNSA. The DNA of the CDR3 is TGTGCCAGCAGCTACGGAAACATTCAGTACTTC. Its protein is CASSYGNIQYF.

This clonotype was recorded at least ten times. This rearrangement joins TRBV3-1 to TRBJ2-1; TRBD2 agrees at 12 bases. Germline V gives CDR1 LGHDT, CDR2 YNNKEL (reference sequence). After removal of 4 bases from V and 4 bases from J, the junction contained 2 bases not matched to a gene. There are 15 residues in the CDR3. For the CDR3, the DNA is TGTGCCAGCAGCCCTAGCGGGGGGGCGTACAATGAGCAGTTCTTC. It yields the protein CASSPSGGAYNEQFF.

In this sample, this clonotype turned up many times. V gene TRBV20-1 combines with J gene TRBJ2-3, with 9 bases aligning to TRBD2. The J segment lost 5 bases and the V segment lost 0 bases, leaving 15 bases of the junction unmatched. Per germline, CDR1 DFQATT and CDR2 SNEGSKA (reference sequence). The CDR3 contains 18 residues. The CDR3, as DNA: TGCAGTGCTAGAGAGCCCCCCTCGGGGCGGGGGGGCAGAGATACGCAGTATTTT. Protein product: CSAREPPSGRGGRDTQYF.

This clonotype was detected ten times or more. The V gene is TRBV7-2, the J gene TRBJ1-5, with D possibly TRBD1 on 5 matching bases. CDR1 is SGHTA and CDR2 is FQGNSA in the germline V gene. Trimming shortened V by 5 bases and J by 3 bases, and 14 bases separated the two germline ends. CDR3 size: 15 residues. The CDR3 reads CASSLRDSTNQPQHF. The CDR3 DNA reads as TGTGCCAGCAGCCTGCGAGACAGCACCAATCAGCCCCAGCATTTT.

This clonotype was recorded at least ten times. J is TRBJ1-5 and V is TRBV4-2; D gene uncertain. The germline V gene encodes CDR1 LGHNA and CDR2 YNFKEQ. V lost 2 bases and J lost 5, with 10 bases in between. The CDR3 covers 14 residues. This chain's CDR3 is CASSQIGRDQPQHF. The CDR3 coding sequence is TGTGCCAGCAGCCAAATCGGTCGGGATCAGCCCCAGCATTTT.

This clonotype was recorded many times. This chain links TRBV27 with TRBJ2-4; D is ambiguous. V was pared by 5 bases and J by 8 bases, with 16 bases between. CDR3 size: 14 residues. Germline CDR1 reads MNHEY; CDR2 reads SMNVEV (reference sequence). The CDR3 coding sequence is TGTGCCAGCAGTCCTGGGTTACTACGCGACATTCAGTACTTC. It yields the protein CASSPGLLRDIQYF.

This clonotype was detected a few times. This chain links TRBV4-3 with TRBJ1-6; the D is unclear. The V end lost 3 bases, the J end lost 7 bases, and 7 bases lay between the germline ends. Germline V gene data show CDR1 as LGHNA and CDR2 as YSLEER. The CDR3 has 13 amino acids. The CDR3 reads CASSQERNSPLHF. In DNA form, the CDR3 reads TGCGCCAGCAGCCAGGAGAGAAATTCACCCCTCCACTTT.

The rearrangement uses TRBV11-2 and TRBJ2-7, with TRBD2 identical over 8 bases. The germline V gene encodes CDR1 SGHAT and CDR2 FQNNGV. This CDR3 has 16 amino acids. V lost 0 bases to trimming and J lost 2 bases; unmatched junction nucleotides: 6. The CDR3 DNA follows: TGTGCCAGCAGCTTAGATGCGGGGGGCGCAGCCTACGAGCAGTACTTC. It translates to CASSLDAGGAAYEQYF.

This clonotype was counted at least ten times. Here the CDR3 reads CSAVDSSSYNSPLHF. The DNA of the CDR3 is TGCAGTGCAGTCGACTCAAGCTCCTATAATTCACCCCTCCACTTT. The genes are TRBV20-1 and TRBJ1-6, with unresolved D. Germline V gives CDR1 DFQATT, CDR2 SNEGSKA (reference sequence). Deletions cut 6 bases from V and 0 bases from J, with 12 bases between. The CDR3 runs to 15 residues.

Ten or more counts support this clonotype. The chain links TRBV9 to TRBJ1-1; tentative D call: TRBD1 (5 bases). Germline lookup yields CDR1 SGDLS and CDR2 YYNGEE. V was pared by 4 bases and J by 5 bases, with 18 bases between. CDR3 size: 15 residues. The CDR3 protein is CASSLGAGRVTEAFF. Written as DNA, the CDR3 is TGTGCCAGCAGCCTAGGGGCGGGGAGGGTGACTGAAGCTTTCTTT.

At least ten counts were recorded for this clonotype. In DNA, the CDR3 is TGCGCCAGCAGACCAGACCAAGAGACCCAGTACTTC. It specifies CASRPDQETQYF. The genes are TRBV5-1 and TRBJ2-5; no firm D call. The CDR3 is made up of 12 amino acids. Germline-derived CDR1 and CDR2 are SGHRS and YFSETQ. Trimming took 5 bases from V and 0 from J, leaving 5 bases between them.

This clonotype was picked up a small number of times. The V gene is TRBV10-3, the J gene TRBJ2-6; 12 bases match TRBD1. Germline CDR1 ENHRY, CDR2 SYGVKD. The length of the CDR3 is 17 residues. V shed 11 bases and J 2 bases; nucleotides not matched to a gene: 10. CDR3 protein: CASQPGQGATGANVLTF. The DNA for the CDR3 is TGTGCCTCCCAGCCGGGACAGGGGGCTACTGGGGCCAACGTCCTGACTTTC.

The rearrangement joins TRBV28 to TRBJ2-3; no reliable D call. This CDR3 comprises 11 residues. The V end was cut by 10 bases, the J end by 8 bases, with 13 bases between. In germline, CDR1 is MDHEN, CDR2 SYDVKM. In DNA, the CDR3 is TGTGCCACCAGGAATTCTGGTACGCAGTATTTT. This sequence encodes CATRNSGTQYF. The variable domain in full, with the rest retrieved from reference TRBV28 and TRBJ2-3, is DVKVTQSSRYLVKRTGEKVFLECVQDMDHENMFWYRQDPGLGLRLIYFSYDVKMKEKGDIPEGYSVSREKKERFSLILESASTNQTSMYLCATRNSGTQYFGPGTRLTVL.

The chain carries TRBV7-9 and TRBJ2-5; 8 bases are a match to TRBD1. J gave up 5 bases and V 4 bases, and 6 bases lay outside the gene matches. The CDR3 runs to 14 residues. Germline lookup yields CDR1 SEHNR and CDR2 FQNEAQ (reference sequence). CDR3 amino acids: CASSYTGGRETQYF. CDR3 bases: TGTGCCAGCAGCTACACAGGGGGGAGGGAGACCCAGTACTTC.

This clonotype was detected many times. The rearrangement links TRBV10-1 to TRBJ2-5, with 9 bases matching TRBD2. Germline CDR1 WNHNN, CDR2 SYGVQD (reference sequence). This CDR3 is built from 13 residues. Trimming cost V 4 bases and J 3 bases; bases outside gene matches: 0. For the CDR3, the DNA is TGCGCCAGCAGTGTAGCGGGGGAAGAGACCCAGTACTTC. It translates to CASSVAGEETQYF.

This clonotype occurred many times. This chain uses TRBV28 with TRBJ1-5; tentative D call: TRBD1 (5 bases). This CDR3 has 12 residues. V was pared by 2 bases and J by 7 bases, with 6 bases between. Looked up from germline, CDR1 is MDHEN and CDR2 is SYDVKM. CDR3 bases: TGTGCCAGCAGTTTACGGGGCCAGCCCCAGCATTTT. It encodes CASSLRGQPQHF.

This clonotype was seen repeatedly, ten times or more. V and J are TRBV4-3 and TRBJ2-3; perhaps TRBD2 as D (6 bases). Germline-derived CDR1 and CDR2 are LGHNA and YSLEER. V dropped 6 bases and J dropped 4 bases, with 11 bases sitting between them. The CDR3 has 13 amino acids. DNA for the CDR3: TGCGCCAGCAGTCGGCGGGGCCCAGATACGCAGTATTTT. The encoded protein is CASSRRGPDTQYF.

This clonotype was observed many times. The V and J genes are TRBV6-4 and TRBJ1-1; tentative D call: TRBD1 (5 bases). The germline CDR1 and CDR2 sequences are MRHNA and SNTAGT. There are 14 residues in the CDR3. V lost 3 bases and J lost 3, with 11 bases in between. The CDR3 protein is CASSEEPRDTEAFF. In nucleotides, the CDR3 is TGTGCCAGCAGTGAAGAACCCAGGGACACTGAAGCTTTCTTT.